These 25 T cell receptor beta chains came from one sample sequenced in a study of identical twins. TCRdb re-analysed the 5' RACE reads in MiXCR, keeping a single row per CDR3 protein. The sample lists about 520,000 distinct CDR3 sequences; around 20% were seen once. Separately, the same data were catalogued under a study of T cells expressing NK-cell markers.

What was sequenced was CD4+ T cells sorted from blood. The receptors here all came from a young woman in good health.

The chain links TRBV7-2 to TRBJ2-7; a possible D gene is TRBD2 (6 bases). The length of the CDR3 is 13 residues. Germline CDR1 and CDR2: SGHTA and FQGNSA. V was shortened by 8 bases and J by 4 bases, with 15 bases between the two germline ends. CDR3 residues: CASGGDSDYEQYF. CDR3 coding DNA: TGTGCCAGCGGAGGGGACTCGGATTACGAGCAGTACTTC. Full variable domain (remainder filled in from reference TRBV7-2 and TRBJ2-7): GAGVSQSPSNKVTEKGKDVELRCDPISGHTALYWYRQSLGQGLEFLIYFQGNSAPDKSGLPSDRFSAERTGGSVSTLTIQRTQQEDSAVYLCASGGDSDYEQYFGPGTRLTVT.

This clonotype was found a few times. The CDR3 sequence is CSAQTGTSGYNEQFF. In DNA, the CDR3 is TGCAGTGCACAAACCGGGACTAGCGGATACAATGAGCAGTTCTTC. The J gene is TRBJ2-1, the V gene TRBV20-1; 11 bases line up with TRBD2. There are 15 residues in the CDR3. J was trimmed by 4 bases and V by 6 bases; bases with no gene match: 8. The germline V gene has CDR1 DFQATT and CDR2 SNEGSKA (reference sequence).

J is TRBJ2-5 and V is TRBV9; D possibly uses TRBD1 or TRBD2 (5 bases each). The CDR3 is made up of 15 amino acids. Trimming removed 2 bases at V and 10 bases at J, with 21 bases between. The germline gives CDR1 SGDLS, CDR2 YYNGEE. CDR3 bases: TGTGCCAGCAGCGTTGATCCGGGACCAAGCTCGATCCAGTACTTC. Encoded protein: CASSVDPGPSSIQYF.

The CDR3 coding sequence is TGTGCCAGCAGTAGAGGACAGGGGGCTTTAGGTGAAGCTTTCTTT. Translating it yields CASSRGQGALGEAFF. The rearrangement uses TRBV6-4 and TRBJ1-1, with 11 bases matching TRBD1. Looked up from germline, CDR1 is MRHNA and CDR2 is SNTAGT. The length of the CDR3 is 15 residues. The junction had 9 bases not matched to a gene; V was cut back by 5 bases and J by 7 bases.

This clonotype was counted between two and nine times. The rearrangement links TRBV12-3 or TRBV12-4 to TRBJ1-2, with 8 bases lining up with TRBD1. This CDR3 region has 14 residues. The V gene end was trimmed by 7 bases and the J gene end by 5 bases; junction bases not matched to a gene: 9. CDR3 loop: CASKPSGQGYGYTF. CDR3 bases: TGTGCCAGCAAACCATCTGGACAGGGATATGGCTACACCTTC.

V is TRBV28 and J is TRBJ2-5; TRBD2 agrees at 9 bases. There are 15 residues in the CDR3. Germline V gene sequence: CDR1 MDHEN, CDR2 SYDVKM. The V gene end was trimmed by 3 bases and the J gene end by 5 bases; junction bases not matched to a gene: 7. CDR3 amino acids: CASSFLAGIVETQYF. The CDR3 bases are TGTGCCAGCAGTTTTCTAGCGGGAATCGTGGAGACCCAGTACTTC.

The J gene is TRBJ2-7, the V gene TRBV10-2; TRBD2 matches 9 bases. This CDR3 is 14 amino acids long. After removal of 10 bases from V and 0 bases from J, the junction contained 7 bases not matched to a gene. The germline gives CDR1 WSHSY, CDR2 SAAADI. The CDR3 region is CATRGSGSSYEQYF. CDR3 nucleotides: TGCGCCACCCGGGGTAGCGGGAGCTCCTACGAGCAGTACTTC.

The chain links TRBV20-1 to TRBJ2-3; D remains unclear. This CDR3 is built from 13 residues. Trimming took off 2 bases at V and 6 bases at J, with 12 bases between the two ends. Germline-derived CDR1 and CDR2 are DFQATT and SNEGSKA (reference sequence). CDR3 bases: TGCAGTGCTAGATTCACTCCGGCGGATACGCAGTATTTT. It yields the protein CSARFTPADTQYF.

The V gene is TRBV4-3, the J gene TRBJ1-2; TRBD1 matches at 8 bases. Germline assignment: CDR1 LGHNA and CDR2 YSLEER. Losses at the gene ends were 4 bases for V and 3 bases for J; bases not matched to a gene: 4. This CDR3 comprises 14 residues. CDR3 bases: TGCGCCAGCAGCCTGACAGGGGACTACTATGGCTACACCTTC. It codes for CASSLTGDYYGYTF.

The sample holds a few counts of this clonotype. This chain connects TRBV5-1 to TRBJ2-7, with TRBD2 matching over 9 bases. This CDR3 spans 15 amino acids. The J segment lost 5 bases and the V segment lost 0 bases, leaving 6 bases of the junction unmatched. Per germline, CDR1 SGHRS and CDR2 YFSETQ. The DNA for the CDR3 is TGCGCCAGCAGCTTGGTTAGCGGGAGTGCCCACGAGCAGTACTTC. Its translation is CASSLVSGSAHEQYF.

This clonotype has more than one count but fewer than ten. The chain carries TRBV5-1 and TRBJ1-2; weak D call: TRBD1 (6 bases). Germline CDR1 is SGHRS and CDR2 is YFSETQ. The V gene lost 4 bases and the J gene lost 5 bases, with 18 bases spanning the gap. The CDR3 spans 15 residues. CDR3 DNA sequence: TGCGCCAGCAGCAGGGACATAACAGGAGTGTATGGCTACACCTTC. Its translation is CASSRDITGVYGYTF.

The sample holds a few counts of this clonotype. V and J are TRBV20-1 and TRBJ1-5; D ambiguous. CDR1 and CDR2 from the germline V gene are DFQATT and SNEGSKA (reference sequence). The V and J ends lost 0 bases and 1 base respectively, with 10 bases between them. There are 15 residues in the CDR3. The CDR3, as DNA: TGCAGTGCTAGAGACCGGACCTTAAGCAATCAGCCCCAGCATTTT. Protein product: CSARDRTLSNQPQHF.

This clonotype was seen a few times. This chain joins TRBV6-2 or TRBV6-3 and TRBJ1-5, with D hard to call. Germline lookup yields CDR1 MNHEY and CDR2 SVGEGT. The germline V and J ends were trimmed by 3 bases and 3 bases, with 12 bases remaining between them. The CDR3 spans 15 residues. For the CDR3, the DNA is TGTGCCAGCAGTTATTACCAGGAGAACAATCAGCCCCAGCATTTT. It translates to CASSYYQENNQPQHF.

This clonotype was seen a few times. The V gene is TRBV2, the J gene TRBJ1-2; 7 bases fit TRBD1. The CDR3 length is 13 residues. The V and J ends lost 6 bases and 11 bases, in that order; junction bases with no gene match: 12. Per the germline V gene, CDR1 is SNHLY and CDR2 is FYNNEI. CDR3 DNA sequence: TGTGCCAGCAGCGGAACAGGGGTCACTCGGTACACCTTC. Protein: CASSGTGVTRYTF.

This clonotype was observed many times. CDR3 loop: CASSGRLASGELFF. CDR3 bases: TGTGCCAGCAGCGGGCGACTAGCATCCGGGGAGCTGTTTTTT. The J gene is TRBJ2-2, the V gene TRBV9; 7 bases are shared with TRBD2. V lost 3 bases, J lost 6 bases, and 5 bases stayed unmatched. This CDR3 region has 14 residues. Germline assignment: CDR1 SGDLS and CDR2 YYNGEE. Full variable domain (missing parts from reference TRBV9 and TRBJ2-2): DSGVTQTPKHLITATGQRVTLRCSPRSGDLSVYWYQQSLDQGLQFLIQYYNGEERAKGNILERFSAQQFPDLHSELNLSSLELGDSALYFCASSGRLASGELFFGEGSRLTVL.

The chain is built from TRBV6-5 and TRBJ2-4, with 7 bases lining up with TRBD2. V was clipped by 0 bases and J by 4 bases; unmatched bases: 3. The CDR3 is 15 residues long. The V gene's germline CDR1 is MNHEY and CDR2 SVGAGI. The CDR3 DNA reads as TGTGCCAGCAGTTACTCGGGGGGGGGAAAAAACATTCAGTACTTC. As protein: CASSYSGGGKNIQYF.

V gene TRBV7-9 combines with J gene TRBJ1-1; possibly TRBD1 for D (5 bases). In germline, CDR1 is SEHNR, CDR2 FQNEAQ (reference sequence). The CDR3 covers 15 residues. Trimming shortened V by 5 bases and J by 7 bases, and 20 bases separated the two germline ends. CDR3 in amino acids: CASSRPGGYPDEAFF. CDR3 nucleotide sequence: TGTGCCAGCAGCCGACCCGGGGGTTATCCAGATGAAGCTTTCTTT.

The CDR3 bases are TGCGCCAGCAGCCGGGACAGTCCCAACGAGCAGTACTTC. Its translation is CASSRDSPNEQYF. The chain joins TRBV5-1 to TRBJ2-7; 7 bases match TRBD1. Trimming at V came to 4 bases and at J to 5 bases, leaving 6 bases not matched to a gene. The CDR3 spans 13 residues. From germline, CDR1 is SGHRS and CDR2 YFSETQ. Supplemented by reference TRBV5-1 and TRBJ2-7, the full variable domain reads KAGVTQTPRYLIKTRGQQVTLSCSPISGHRSVSWYQQTPGQGLQFLFEYFSETQRNKGNFPGRFSGRQFSNSRSEMNVSTLELGDSALYLCASSRDSPNEQYFGPGTRLTVT.

This clonotype has ten or more counts. The chain joins TRBV20-1 to TRBJ2-1; a weak D match, TRBD2 (5 bases). V gave up 5 bases and J gave up 0 bases, with 11 bases separating them. This CDR3 has 14 amino acids. Germline assignment: CDR1 DFQATT and CDR2 SNEGSKA (reference sequence). CDR3 DNA: TGCAGTGCTTCAAAAGCGGTCTCCTACAATGAGCAGTTCTTC. This codes for CSASKAVSYNEQFF.

The chain employs TRBV20-1 and TRBJ1-2; a weak D match, TRBD1 (5 bases). This CDR3 comprises 12 residues. The germline CDR1 and CDR2 sequences are DFQATT and SNEGSKA (reference sequence). V was cut by 3 bases and J by 8 bases, with 13 bases left in between. CDR3 amino acids: CSASPRAGGYTF. The CDR3 nucleotides are TGCAGTGCTAGTCCCAGGGCGGGGGGCTACACCTTC.

J is TRBJ1-1 and V is TRBV12-3 or TRBV12-4; tentatively, D is TRBD1 (6 bases). This CDR3 region has 11 residues. The germline V and J ends were trimmed by 6 bases and 7 bases, with 9 bases remaining between them. The CDR3 nucleotides are TGTGCCAGCAGGCGGACAGTTGAAGCTTTCTTT. Translating it yields CASRRTVEAFF.

V and J are TRBV11-2 and TRBJ2-3; D possibly corresponds to TRBD2 (6 bases). V was cut by 3 bases and J by 8 bases, with 9 bases left in between. The length of the CDR3 is 12 residues. Germline CDR1 SGHAT, CDR2 FQNNGV. The CDR3 region has the DNA TGTGCCAGCAGCTTGGACTACACTACGCAGTATTTT. Its protein is CASSLDYTTQYF.

This clonotype occurred many times. The rearrangement links TRBV29-1 to TRBJ1-1; D unresolved. This CDR3 comprises 10 residues. Trimming removed 6 bases from V and 2 bases from J, with 4 bases in between. Germline CDR1 is SQVTM and CDR2 is ANQGSEA. CDR3 DNA sequence: TGCAGCGTCCAAAACACTGAAGCTTTCTTT. Protein: CSVQNTEAFF.

In regard to this clonotype: One junction end does not reproduce the germline sequence, and a read error may be involved. The J gene is TRBJ2-2, the V gene TRBV5-1; possible D gene TRBD2, 6 bases. This CDR3 has 15 residues. CDR1 SGHRS and CDR2 YFSETQ come from the germline V gene. CDR3 sequence: CASSSRGEYTGGLFF. The CDR3 DNA is TGCGCCAGCAGCTCCCGTGGGGAGTACACCGGGGGGCTGTTTTTT.

This clonotype was observed a handful of times. Here the CDR3 reads CSASIGLSSYNEQFF. The CDR3 DNA reads as TGCAGTGCTAGTATTGGCCTAAGCTCCTACAATGAGCAGTTCTTC. The genes are TRBV20-1 and TRBJ2-1; D ambiguous. This CDR3 has 15 amino acids. CDR1 is DFQATT and CDR2 is SNEGSKA in the germline V gene (reference sequence). The ends were cut back, 3 bases at V and 0 bases at J, with 12 bases in the middle.